This T cell receptor beta chain was sequenced during a study of post-analysis software for immune sequencing data. Whole-study findings and limits: Under the F measure, samples that were prepared in one batch clustered strongly together. Among roughly 5 TRBV segments more frequent in patients than controls were TRBV5-6, TRBV5-1 and TRBV20-1.

On this clonotype itself: What it binds is not known.

The CDR3 extends over 15 amino acids. Losses at the gene ends were 2 bases for V and 5 bases for J; bases not matched to a gene: 9. Carried by the TCR beta cDNA libraries were unique molecular identifiers. TCRdb itself ran the PCR reads through MiXCR, one entry per CDR3 protein. The data show 500,000 to 600,000 distinct CDR3 sequences, with around 40% seen just once and about 1.8% held by the top ten. J is TRBJ2-7 and V is TRBV12-3 or TRBV12-4, with 7 bases fitting TRBD2. This receptor was obtained from a girl under 18 with multiple sclerosis. Sequencing was performed on blood. As DNA, the CDR3 is TGTGCCAGCAGTTTAATGGGCGGGAGCTTTGACGAGCAGTACTTC. It specifies CASSLMGGSFDEQYF.